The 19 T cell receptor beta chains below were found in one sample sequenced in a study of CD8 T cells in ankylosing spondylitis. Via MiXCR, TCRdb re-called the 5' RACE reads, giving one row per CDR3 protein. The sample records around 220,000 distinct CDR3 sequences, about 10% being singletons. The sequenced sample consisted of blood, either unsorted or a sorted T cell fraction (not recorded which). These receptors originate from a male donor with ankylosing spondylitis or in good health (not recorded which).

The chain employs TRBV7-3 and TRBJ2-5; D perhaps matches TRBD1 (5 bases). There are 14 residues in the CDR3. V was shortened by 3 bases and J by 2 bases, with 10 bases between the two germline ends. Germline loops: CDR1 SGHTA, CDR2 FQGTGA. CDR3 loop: CASSFGRAQETQYF. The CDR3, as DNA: TGTGCCAGCAGCTTCGGCAGGGCACAAGAGACCCAGTACTTC.

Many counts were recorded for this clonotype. The CDR3 is CASSVGGAMNTEAFF. DNA for the CDR3: TGTGCCAGCAGCGTAGGGGGGGCGATGAACACTGAAGCTTTCTTT. J is TRBJ1-1 and V is TRBV9; D perhaps matches TRBD1 (6 bases). The germline CDR1 and CDR2 sequences are SGDLS and YYNGEE. V was clipped by 0 bases and J by 0 bases, with 9 bases between them. The CDR3 runs 15 residues. The full variable domain, with the rest looked up from reference TRBV9 and TRBJ1-1, is DSGVTQTPKHLITATGQRVTLRCSPRSGDLSVYWYQQSLDQGLQFLIQYYNGEERAKGNILERFSAQQFPDLHSELNLSSLELGDSALYFCASSVGGAMNTEAFFGQGTRLTVV.

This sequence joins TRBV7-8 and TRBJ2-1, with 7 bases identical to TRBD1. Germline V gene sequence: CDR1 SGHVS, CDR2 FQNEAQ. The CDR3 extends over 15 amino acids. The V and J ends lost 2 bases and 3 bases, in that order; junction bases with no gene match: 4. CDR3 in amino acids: CASSLSPGGYNEQFF. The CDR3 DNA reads TGTGCCAGCAGCTTATCGCCAGGGGGCTACAATGAGCAGTTCTTC.

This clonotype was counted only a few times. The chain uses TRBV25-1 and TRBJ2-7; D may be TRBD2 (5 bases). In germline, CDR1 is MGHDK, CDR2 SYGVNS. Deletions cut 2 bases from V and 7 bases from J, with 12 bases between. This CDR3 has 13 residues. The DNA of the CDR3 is TGTGCCAGCAGTGAAGGAGGTCTGAGTGAGCAGTACTTC. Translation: CASSEGGLSEQYF.

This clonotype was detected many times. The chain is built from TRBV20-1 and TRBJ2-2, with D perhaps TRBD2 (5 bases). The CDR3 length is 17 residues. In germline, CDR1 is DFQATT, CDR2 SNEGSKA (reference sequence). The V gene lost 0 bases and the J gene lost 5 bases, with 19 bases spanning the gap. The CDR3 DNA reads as TGCAGTGCTAGAGATCTGCGAGGGATGGCATTTACCGGGGAGCTGTTTTTT. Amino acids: CSARDLRGMAFTGELFF.

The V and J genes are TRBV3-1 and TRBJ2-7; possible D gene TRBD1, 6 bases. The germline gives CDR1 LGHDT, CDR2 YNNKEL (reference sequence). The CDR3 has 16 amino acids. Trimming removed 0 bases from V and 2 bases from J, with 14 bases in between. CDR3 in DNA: TGTGCCAGCAGCCAAGATCTGAACAGGGCGACCTACGAGCAGTACTTC. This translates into CASSQDLNRATYEQYF.

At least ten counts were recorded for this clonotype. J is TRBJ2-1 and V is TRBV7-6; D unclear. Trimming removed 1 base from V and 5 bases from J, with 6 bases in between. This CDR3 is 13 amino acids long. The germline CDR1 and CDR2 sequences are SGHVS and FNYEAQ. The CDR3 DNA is TGTGCCAGCAGCTTAGGCAAGAACAATGAGCAGTTCTTC. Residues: CASSLGKNNEQFF.

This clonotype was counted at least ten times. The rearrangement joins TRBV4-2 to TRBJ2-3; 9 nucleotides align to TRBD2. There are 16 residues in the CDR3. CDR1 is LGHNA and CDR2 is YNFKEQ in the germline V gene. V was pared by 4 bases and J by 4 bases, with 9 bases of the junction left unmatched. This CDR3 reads CASSPASGGIADTQYF. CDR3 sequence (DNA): TGTGCCAGCAGCCCGGCCAGCGGGGGGATTGCAGATACGCAGTATTTT.

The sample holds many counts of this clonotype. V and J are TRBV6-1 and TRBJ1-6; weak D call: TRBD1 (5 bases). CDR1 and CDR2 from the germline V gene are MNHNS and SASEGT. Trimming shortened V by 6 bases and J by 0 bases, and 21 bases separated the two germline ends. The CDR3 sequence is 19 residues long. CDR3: CASSRGQGPDSSYNSPLHF. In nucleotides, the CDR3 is TGTGCCAGCAGCCGAGGGCAGGGACCTGACAGCTCCTATAATTCACCCCTCCACTTT.

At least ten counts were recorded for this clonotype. The CDR3 sequence is CASSLVYSFGGYTF. CDR3 sequence (DNA): TGTGCCAGCAGTTTAGTGTACTCGTTTGGTGGCTACACCTTC. The V and J genes are TRBV28 and TRBJ1-2; D remains ambiguous. The CDR3 totals 14 residues. The germline V and J ends were trimmed by 2 bases and 7 bases, with 14 bases remaining between them. CDR1 is MDHEN and CDR2 is SYDVKM in the germline V gene.

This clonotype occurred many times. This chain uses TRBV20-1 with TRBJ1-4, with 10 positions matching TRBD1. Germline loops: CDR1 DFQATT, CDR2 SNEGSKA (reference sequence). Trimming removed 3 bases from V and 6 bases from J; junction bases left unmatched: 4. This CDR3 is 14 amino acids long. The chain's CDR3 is CSASSGTGDEKLFF. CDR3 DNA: TGCAGTGCTAGCTCCGGGACAGGGGATGAAAAACTGTTTTTT.

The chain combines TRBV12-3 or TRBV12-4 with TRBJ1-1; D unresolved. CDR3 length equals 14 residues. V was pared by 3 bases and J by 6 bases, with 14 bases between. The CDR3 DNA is TGTGCCAGCAGTTTTCGCGGCCGGAGGTCTGAAGCTTTCTTT. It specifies CASSFRGRRSEAFF.

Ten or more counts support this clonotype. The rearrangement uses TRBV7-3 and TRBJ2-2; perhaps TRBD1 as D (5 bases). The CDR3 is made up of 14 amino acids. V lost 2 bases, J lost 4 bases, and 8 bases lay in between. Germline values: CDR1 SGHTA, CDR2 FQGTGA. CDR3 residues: CASSLGQGTGELFF. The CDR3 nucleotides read TGTGCCAGCAGCTTAGGGCAGGGCACCGGGGAGCTGTTTTTT.

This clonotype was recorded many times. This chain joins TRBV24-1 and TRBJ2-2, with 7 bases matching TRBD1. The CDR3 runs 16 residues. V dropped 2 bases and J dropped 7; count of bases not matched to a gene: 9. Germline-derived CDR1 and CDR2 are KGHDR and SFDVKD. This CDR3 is CATSDSQGFDGGELFF. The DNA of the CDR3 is TGTGCCACCAGTGATTCACAGGGGTTCGATGGCGGGGAGCTGTTTTTT.

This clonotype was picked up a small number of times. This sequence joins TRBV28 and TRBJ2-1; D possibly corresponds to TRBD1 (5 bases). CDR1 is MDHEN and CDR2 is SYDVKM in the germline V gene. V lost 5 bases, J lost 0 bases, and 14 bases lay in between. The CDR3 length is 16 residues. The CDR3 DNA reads TGTGCCAGCAGTCTTACCACAGGTCACTCCTACAATGAGCAGTTCTTC. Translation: CASSLTTGHSYNEQFF.

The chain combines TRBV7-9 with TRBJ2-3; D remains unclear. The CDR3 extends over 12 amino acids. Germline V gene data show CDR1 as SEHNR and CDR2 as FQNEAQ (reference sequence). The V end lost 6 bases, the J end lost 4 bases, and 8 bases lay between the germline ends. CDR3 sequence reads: CASSYRADTQYF. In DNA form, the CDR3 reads TGTGCCAGCAGTTACAGAGCAGATACGCAGTATTTT.

CDR3 loop: CASSLSTGLHGTEAFF. As DNA, the CDR3 is TGCGCCAGCAGCTTATCAACAGGGTTGCACGGCACTGAAGCTTTCTTT. The chain has TRBV5-1 and TRBJ1-1; the D gene is possibly TRBD1 (6 bases). Germline V CDR1 and CDR2: SGHRS, YFSETQ. This CDR3 spans 16 amino acids. V was trimmed by 2 bases and J by 4 bases, leaving 18 bases between them.

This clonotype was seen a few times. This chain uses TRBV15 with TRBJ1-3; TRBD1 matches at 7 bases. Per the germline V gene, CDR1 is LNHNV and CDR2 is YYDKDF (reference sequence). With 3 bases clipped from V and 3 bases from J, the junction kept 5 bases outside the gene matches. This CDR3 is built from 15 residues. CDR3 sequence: CATSRTGKNGNTIYF. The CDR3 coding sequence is TGTGCCACCAGCAGGACAGGGAAGAATGGAAACACCATATATTTT.

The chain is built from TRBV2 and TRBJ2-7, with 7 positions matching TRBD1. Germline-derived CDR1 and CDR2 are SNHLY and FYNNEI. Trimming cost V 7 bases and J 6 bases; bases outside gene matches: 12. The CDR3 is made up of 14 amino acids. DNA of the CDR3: TGTGCCAGCAACTCTGGACAGGCCGCCTGCGAGCAGTACTTC. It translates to CASNSGQAACEQYF.